The 8 T cell receptor beta chains presented below share a single source sample, sequenced in a study of T-cell memory formation after mild COVID-19. TCRdb itself ran the 5' RACE reads through MiXCR, one entry per CDR3 protein. The sample includes 200,000 to 300,000 distinct CDR3 sequences, 15% of them seen just once. Sequences were obtained from PBMCs or a T cell subset sorted from them (not recorded which). The receptors were gathered from an adult woman who had mild COVID-19 (a few samples of this study predate the infection). Cell type and time point are not known.

DNA of the CDR3: TGTGCCAGCAGCAAAGGGACTAGCGGGCAATACGAGCAGTACTTC. This sequence encodes CASSKGTSGQYEQYF. This chain joins TRBV7-8 and TRBJ2-7, with 12 bases identical to TRBD2. The CDR3 consists of 15 residues. The V gene end was trimmed by 5 bases and the J gene end by 4 bases; junction bases not matched to a gene: 6. CDR1 is SGHVS, CDR2 FQNEAQ, per germline.

This chain links TRBV5-1 with TRBJ2-7, with 7 bases lining up with TRBD1. Germline V gives CDR1 SGHRS, CDR2 YFSETQ. The CDR3 covers 15 residues. V lost 4 bases to trimming and J lost 2 bases; unmatched junction nucleotides: 9. The CDR3 DNA reads TGCGCCAGCAGCCGGACTTCGGACAGGACCTACGAGCAGTACTTC. Residues: CASSRTSDRTYEQYF.

CDR3 in amino acids: CASSPTGTGADTQYF. The CDR3 region has the DNA TGTGCCAGTAGCCCAACCGGGACAGGGGCAGATACGCAGTATTTT. The rearrangement uses TRBV19 and TRBJ2-3; 10 bases fit TRBD1. The V gene's germline CDR1 is LNHDA and CDR2 SQIVND (reference sequence). Trimming at V came to 6 bases and at J to 4 bases, leaving 7 bases not matched to a gene. This CDR3 has 15 amino acids.

This clonotype was picked up a small number of times. The rearrangement links TRBV4-2 to TRBJ1-5; perhaps TRBD1 as D (6 bases). The length of the CDR3 is 15 residues. V lost 0 bases to trimming and J lost 9 bases, with 15 bases between them. CDR1 and CDR2 (germline): LGHNA, YNFKEQ. The CDR3 loop reads CASSQDVGGVLPQHF. The CDR3, as DNA: TGTGCCAGCAGCCAAGATGTGGGGGGCGTCCTGCCCCAGCATTTT.

The J gene is TRBJ2-3, the V gene TRBV9, with D possibly being TRBD1 or TRBD2 (5 bases each). This CDR3 spans 16 amino acids. Trimming shortened V by 1 base and J by 0 bases, and 12 bases separated the two germline ends. CDR1 SGDLS and CDR2 YYNGEE come from the germline V gene. Here the CDR3 reads CASSVSGGLSTDTQYF. The CDR3, as DNA: TGTGCCAGCAGCGTATCTGGGGGTTTGAGCACAGATACGCAGTATTTT.

This clonotype was picked up a small number of times. The chain couples TRBV12-3 or TRBV12-4 to TRBJ2-5, with D possibly TRBD2 on 5 matching bases. This CDR3 comprises 13 residues. V lost 5 bases to trimming and J lost 9 bases, with 16 bases between them. The CDR3 DNA follows: TGTGCCAGCAGTCCCGGGAAGGGTGAGGCCCAGTACTTC. Residues: CASSPGKGEAQYF.

This clonotype has just a few counts. The chain joins TRBV6-5 to TRBJ2-7; 11 bases are a match to TRBD2. This CDR3 region has 15 residues. The J segment lost 4 bases and the V segment lost 4 bases, leaving 6 bases of the junction unmatched. Germline V CDR1 and CDR2: MNHEY, SVGAGI. In DNA, the CDR3 is TGTGCCAGCAGTTTAGGGGCTAGCGGGGGGTACGAGCAGTACTTC. It encodes CASSLGASGGYEQYF.

The chain joins TRBV29-1 to TRBJ1-1; the D is unclear. Trimming removed 6 bases at V and 4 bases at J, with 9 bases between. The CDR3 spans 11 residues. Per germline, CDR1 SQVTM and CDR2 ANQGSEA. CDR3 amino acids: CSVEKSTEAFF. The CDR3 DNA reads TGCAGCGTCGAAAAGAGCACTGAAGCTTTCTTT.